The rows below give T cell receptor beta chains drawn from one sample of a study of early T cells in non-severe SARS-CoV-2 infection. MiXCR, applied by TCRdb to the 5' RACE reads, yields one record per CDR3 protein. Seen here are 30,000 to 45,000 distinct CDR3 sequences, roughly 4% observed once, and the top ten hold around 5.6%. Sample: whole blood. The receptors come from an adult who was a healthcare worker with PCR-confirmed SARS-CoV-2 infection or an uninfected control (not recorded which). CDR3s include the opening cysteine and the closing phenylalanine or tryptophan. D genes are given only for firm matches. Clone size is given for some rows only: seen once, a few or many times, or a class if the clone is expanded.

v_call: TRBV11-2
d_call: .
clone_size: many
cdr3_aa: CASSLGTGSNEQYF

v_call: TRBV20-1
d_call: .
clone_size: many
cdr3_aa: CSARAVTRNTGVEFF

v_call: TRBV28
d_call: .
clone_size: many
cdr3_aa: CASSLGGADEAFF

v_call: TRBV6-1
d_call: .
clone_size: many
cdr3_aa: CASSEGSGKCMNTEAFF

v_call: TRBV7-8
d_call: TRBD2
clone_size: once
cdr3_aa: CASSLGTSGSYEQYF

v_call: TRBV6-2/TRBV6-3
d_call: .
clone_size: few
cdr3_aa: CASSFRPDEQFF

v_call: TRBV6-6
d_call: .
clone_size: many
cdr3_aa: CASSYRGGGNTEAFF

v_call: TRBV5-6
d_call: .
clone_size: many
cdr3_aa: CASSFGLTNQPQHF

v_call: TRBV20-1
d_call: .
clone_size: many
cdr3_aa: CSAALGQGTGELFF

v_call: TRBV7-2
d_call: .
clone_size: many
cdr3_aa: CASTLMGWYGYTF

v_call: TRBV6-5
d_call: .
clone_size: many
cdr3_aa: CASSYDRKNIQYF

v_call: TRBV3-1
d_call: .
clone_size: many
cdr3_aa: CASSQDASDHNEQFF

v_call: TRBV9
d_call: .
clone_size: many
cdr3_aa: CASSHLEGQSYEQYF

v_call: TRBV29-1
d_call: TRBD2
clone_size: many
cdr3_aa: CSVEGGGADNEQFF

v_call: TRBV2
d_call: TRBD1
clone_size: .
cdr3_aa: CASSLTGGSPLHF

v_call: TRBV7-2
d_call: TRBD2
clone_size: many
cdr3_aa: CASRDPWTSGNFPAGDTQYF

v_call: TRBV24-1
d_call: TRBD1
clone_size: many
cdr3_aa: CATSDSGTGFGVEAFF

v_call: TRBV7-9
d_call: .
clone_size: many
cdr3_aa: CASSLTQSGNEQYF

v_call: TRBV11-2
d_call: .
clone_size: many
cdr3_aa: CASSLVGYEQYF

v_call: TRBV4-3
d_call: TRBD1
clone_size: many
cdr3_aa: CASSQDRDRNPFF

v_call: TRBV7-2
d_call: .
clone_size: many
cdr3_aa: CASSLAKGRKNNEQFF

v_call: TRBV12-3/TRBV12-4
d_call: .
clone_size: many
cdr3_aa: CASRHGDEQFF

v_call: TRBV29-1
d_call: .
clone_size: .
cdr3_aa: CSGGPLDTQYF

v_call: TRBV11-1
d_call: .
clone_size: few
cdr3_aa: CASSSPRQSDTQYF

v_call: TRBV3-1
d_call: .
clone_size: many
cdr3_aa: CASSPRPANTGELFF

v_call: TRBV4-2
d_call: .
clone_size: few
cdr3_aa: CASSQEPSGGPDTQYF

v_call: TRBV24-1
d_call: .
clone_size: .
cdr3_aa: CATSDPRQQETQYF

v_call: TRBV6-5
d_call: TRBD2
clone_size: many
cdr3_aa: CASSQGLAGATYNEQFF

v_call: TRBV10-1
d_call: .
clone_size: many
cdr3_aa: CASSPRLGDYNEQFF

v_call: TRBV6-5
d_call: .
clone_size: many
cdr3_aa: CASRPNTGELFF

v_call: TRBV29-1
d_call: .
clone_size: many
cdr3_aa: CSVVGRDNEQFF

v_call: TRBV6-2/TRBV6-3
d_call: .
clone_size: many
cdr3_aa: CASSYVKGLSQGGATEAFF

v_call: TRBV7-6
d_call: .
clone_size: many
cdr3_aa: CASSLEEAGNTGELFF

v_call: TRBV24-1
d_call: .
clone_size: many
cdr3_aa: CATAGPTRRGRGEKLFF

v_call: TRBV7-6
d_call: TRBD2
clone_size: .
cdr3_aa: CASSSRGGFLETQYF

v_call: TRBV11-1
d_call: .
clone_size: many
cdr3_aa: CASSLEGGTSNEQFF

v_call: TRBV5-4
d_call: .
clone_size: few
cdr3_aa: CASTSGLRGNTGELFF

v_call: TRBV20-1
d_call: TRBD1
clone_size: many
cdr3_aa: CSARTGLSGYTF

v_call: TRBV13
d_call: TRBD1
clone_size: many
cdr3_aa: CASSSGTGLSSYEQYF

v_call: TRBV2
d_call: .
clone_size: .
cdr3_aa: CASSVGASNQPQHF

v_call: TRBV4-3
d_call: .
clone_size: many
cdr3_aa: CASSQDDAGRGYGYTF

v_call: TRBV20-1
d_call: .
clone_size: many
cdr3_aa: CSARDPPGTPYEQYF

v_call: TRBV6-2/TRBV6-3
d_call: TRBD1
clone_size: many
cdr3_aa: CASKQGSSYEQYF

v_call: TRBV14
d_call: .
clone_size: many
cdr3_aa: CASSQDLGDNEQFF

v_call: TRBV14
d_call: .
clone_size: many
cdr3_aa: CASSPGGHSGELFF

v_call: TRBV20-1
d_call: .
clone_size: many
cdr3_aa: CSARDRAKSYEQYF

v_call: TRBV20-1
d_call: .
clone_size: many
cdr3_aa: CSAQTGTTQSSYEQYF

v_call: TRBV5-1
d_call: .
clone_size: many
cdr3_aa: CASNLEDTQYF

v_call: TRBV5-1
d_call: TRBD1
clone_size: many
cdr3_aa: CASSLAGDRDQPQHF

v_call: TRBV9
d_call: .
clone_size: .
cdr3_aa: CASSVVFGDEQFF

v_call: TRBV20-1
d_call: TRBD2
clone_size: many
cdr3_aa: CSARHQSGRHEQFF

v_call: TRBV19
d_call: TRBD1
clone_size: many
cdr3_aa: CASSPGTGYSNQPQHF

v_call: TRBV28
d_call: .
clone_size: many
cdr3_aa: CASSLDRFGTEAFF

v_call: TRBV12-5
d_call: TRBD2
clone_size: many
cdr3_aa: CASGLLAGGYEQFF

v_call: TRBV5-4
d_call: .
clone_size: many
cdr3_aa: CASSEQGYEQYF

v_call: TRBV20-1
d_call: TRBD2
clone_size: many
cdr3_aa: CSASSGSGGFDTQYF

v_call: TRBV10-3
d_call: TRBD2
clone_size: few
cdr3_aa: CAISDAGGSQETQYF

v_call: TRBV7-9
d_call: .
clone_size: many
cdr3_aa: CASSLGGGGGTDTQYF

v_call: TRBV5-1
d_call: .
clone_size: many
cdr3_aa: CASSGRTRSPDTQYF

v_call: TRBV5-1
d_call: .
clone_size: many
cdr3_aa: CASSFSAGATQETQYF